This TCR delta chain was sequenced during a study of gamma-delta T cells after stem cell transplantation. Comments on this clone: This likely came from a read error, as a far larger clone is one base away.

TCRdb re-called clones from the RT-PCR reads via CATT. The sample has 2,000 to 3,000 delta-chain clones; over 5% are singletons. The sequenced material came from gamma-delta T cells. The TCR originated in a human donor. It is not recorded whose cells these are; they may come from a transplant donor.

CDR3 sequence (DNA): TGTGCCTGTGACAACCTGGGGGATACGCCGGAAAAGAGCTCCTGGGACACCCGACAGATGTTTTTC. This codes for CACDNLGDTPEKSSWDTRQMFF. The chain couples TRDV2 to TRDJ3, with TRDD3 identical over 12 bases. This CDR3 has 22 amino acids. CDR1 and CDR2 (germline): GEAIGNYY, EKD. J gave up 0 bases and V 2 bases, and 13 bases lay outside the gene matches.